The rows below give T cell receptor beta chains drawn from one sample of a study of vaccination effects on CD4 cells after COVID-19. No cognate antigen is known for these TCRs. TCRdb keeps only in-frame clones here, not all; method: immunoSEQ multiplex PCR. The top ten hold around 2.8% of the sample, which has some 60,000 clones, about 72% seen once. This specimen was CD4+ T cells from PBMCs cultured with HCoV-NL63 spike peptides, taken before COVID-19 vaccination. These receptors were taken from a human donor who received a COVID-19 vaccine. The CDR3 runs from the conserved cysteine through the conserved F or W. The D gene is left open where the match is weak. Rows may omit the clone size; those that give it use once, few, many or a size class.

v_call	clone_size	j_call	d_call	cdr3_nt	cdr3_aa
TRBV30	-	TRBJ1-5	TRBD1	TGTGCCTGGAGTATGGGCAGGGGGCATCAGCCCCAGCATTTT	CAWSMGRGHQPQHF
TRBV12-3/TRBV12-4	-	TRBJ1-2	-	TGTGCCAGCAGTAGATACTATGGCTACACCTTC	CASSRYYGYTF
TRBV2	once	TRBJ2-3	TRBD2	TGTGCCAGCAGTGGGTCTAGCGGGGGTCCGGATACGCAGTATTTT	CASSGSSGGPDTQYF
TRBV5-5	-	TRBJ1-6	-	TGTGCCAGCAGCTTTTTGGCCCAGAGCTCCTATAATTCACCCCTCCACTTT	CASSFLAQSSYNSPLHF
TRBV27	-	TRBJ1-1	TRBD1	TGTGCCAGCAGTCTAGGAGTGACAGGGGAAGCTGAAGCTTTCTTT	CASSLGVTGEAEAFF
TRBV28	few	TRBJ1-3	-	TGTGCCAGCAGTGAGGTGATTGGAAACACCATATATTTT	CASSEVIGNTIYF
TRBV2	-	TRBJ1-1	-	TGTGCCAGCAGTGTATCAGGTTGGACTGAAGCTTTCTTT	CASSVSGWTEAFF
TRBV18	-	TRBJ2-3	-	TGTGCCAGCTCACCACCCCGGGGGGCGAACACAGATACGCAGTATTTT	CASSPPRGANTDTQYF
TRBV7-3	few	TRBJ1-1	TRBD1	TGTGCCAGCAGCCTCCAGACAGGGGGGAACACTGAAGCTTTCTTT	CASSLQTGGNTEAFF
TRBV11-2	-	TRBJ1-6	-	TGTGCCAGCAGCTTATGGACGGCGAATTCACCCCTCCACTTT	CASSLWTANSPLHF
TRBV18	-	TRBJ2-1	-	TGTGCCAGCTCATCATCACTTTACAATGAGCAGTTCTTC	CASSSSLYNEQFF
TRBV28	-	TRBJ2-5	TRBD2	TGTGCCAGCAGTTCGGGAGGGGGTGGGAGAGAGACCCAGTACTTC	CASSSGGGGRETQYF
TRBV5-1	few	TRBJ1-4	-	TGCGCCAGCAGCTTGGATGGGGTCGTTGGCGAAAAACTGTTTTTT	CASSLDGVVGEKLFF
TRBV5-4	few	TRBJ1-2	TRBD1	TGTGCCAGCAGCCGTTTCGGGACAGGGGGTGCCTATGGCTACACCTTC	CASSRFGTGGAYGYTF
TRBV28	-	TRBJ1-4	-	TGTGCCAGCAGTTTATTGTTTGGTAATGAAAAACTGTTTTTT	CASSLLFGNEKLFF
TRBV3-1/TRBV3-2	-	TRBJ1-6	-	TGTGCCAGCAGCCAAGTAGGACAAGTAAATTCACCCCTCCACTTT	CASSQVGQVNSPLHF
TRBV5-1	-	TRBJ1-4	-	TGCGCCAGCAGCTTGGACCCTCTACATACCGGCTTTAATGAAAAACTGTTTTTT	CASSLDPLHTGFNEKLFF
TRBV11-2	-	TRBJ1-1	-	TGTGCCAGCAGCTTATTTAGGCGGGGTACGAACACTGAAGCTTTCTTT	CASSLFRRGTNTEAFF
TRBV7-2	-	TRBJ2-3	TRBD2	TGTGCCAGCAGCCCAGTACATAGCGGGGGGTTTCTGAATACGCAGTATTTT	CASSPVHSGGFLNTQYF
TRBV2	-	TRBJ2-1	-	TGTGCCAGCAGTGATCCCCCTTACAATGAGCAGTTCTTC	CASSDPPYNEQFF
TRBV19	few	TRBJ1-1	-	TGTGCCAGTAGTAGAGGGACGGAGAACACTGAAGCTTTCTTT	CASSRGTENTEAFF
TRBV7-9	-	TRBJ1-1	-	TGTGCCAGCAGCCAGTCAGGGAACACTGAAGCTTTCTTT	CASSQSGNTEAFF
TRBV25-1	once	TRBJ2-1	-	TGTGCCAGCAGTGAACCGGGTTCCGCGTCCAATGAGCAGTTCTTC	CASSEPGSASNEQFF
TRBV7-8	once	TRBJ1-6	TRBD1	TGTGCCAGCAGCTTAAGGGACAGGGGAAATTCACCCCTCCACTTT	CASSLRDRGNSPLHF
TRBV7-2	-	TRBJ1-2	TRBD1	TGTGCCAGCAGCTATGGAGTCTCACAGGGGAGAGTTGGCTACACCTTC	CASSYGVSQGRVGYTF
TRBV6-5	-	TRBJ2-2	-	TGTGCCAGCAGTTACCCTGCGGCCGGCGGGGAGCTGTTTTTT	CASSYPAAGGELFF
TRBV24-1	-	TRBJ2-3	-	TGTGCCACCAGCCAGGGCACAGATACGCAGTATTTT	CATSQGTDTQYF
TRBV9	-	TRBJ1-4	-	TGTGCCAGCAGCGTACGGGCTACCGATATCGAAAAACTGTTTTTT	CASSVRATDIEKLFF
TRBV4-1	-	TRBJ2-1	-	TGCGCCAGCAGCCCGCGTGCCCGGGGGCAAAATGAGCAGTTCTTC	CASSPRARGQNEQFF
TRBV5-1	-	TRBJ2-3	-	TGCGCCAGCTCGGGAGTAGCTGGAACCCTTTCCACAGATACGCAGTATTTT	CASSGVAGTLSTDTQYF
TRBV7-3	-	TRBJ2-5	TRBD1	TGTGCCAGCAGCTCCCGGGGAGGACAGGGAGGCCGGGAGACCCAGTACTTC	CASSSRGGQGGRETQYF
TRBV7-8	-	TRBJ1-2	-	TGTGCCAGCAGCCGGGCAGGGAGCAACTATGGCTACACCTTC	CASSRAGSNYGYTF
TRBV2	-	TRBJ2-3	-	TGTGCCAGCGGGGCGTACGATACGCAGTATTTT	CASGAYDTQYF
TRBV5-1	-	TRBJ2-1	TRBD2	TGCGCCAGCAGCCCTTATATGGGACTAGCGGGTAGTTTCTCCTACAATGAGCAGTTCTTC	CASSPYMGLAGSFSYNEQFF
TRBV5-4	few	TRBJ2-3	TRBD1	TGTGCCAGCACCAGGGACAGGGGATCGGATACGCAGTATTTT	CASTRDRGSDTQYF
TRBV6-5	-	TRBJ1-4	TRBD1	TGTGCCAGCAGTTTTCGTACAGGGGTTAATGAAAAACTGTTTTTT	CASSFRTGVNEKLFF
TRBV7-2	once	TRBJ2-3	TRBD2	TGTGCCAGCAGCCAGTTAGCGGGGGGGCGTGATACGCAGTATTTT	CASSQLAGGRDTQYF